The text below deals with one TCR beta chain. Its antigen is unidentified. This sample was taken from a study of regulatory T cells in long-lasting Graves disease. About the study: Prior antithyroid drug treatment in newly diagnosed Graves' patients lasted under 3 months.

Arm-PCR of CDR3 regions and iRepertoire HTBI primers were the basis on which TCR beta libraries were built. Each CDR3 protein gets one entry after TCRdb re-called the multiplex PCR reads with MiXCR. The data show around 500,000 distinct CDR3 sequences, about 16% seen once. Study outcomes and limitations: Persistent disease favored TRBV28, TRBJ1-2 and TRBJ2-5. TCR diversity was lower in persistent Graves' patients (versus newly diagnosed ones).

Germline values: CDR1 LGHNA, CDR2 YNFKEQ. V was pared by 0 bases and J by 2 bases, with 9 bases between. This CDR3 spans 15 amino acids. Time point specified: newly diagnosed GD, antithyroid drugs for less than 3 months. PBMC RNA was the source of the TCR library. These data were also filed under a second study, of T cells in Graves' hyperthyroidism and ophthalmopathy. From that second work: Ophthalmopathy and stable hyperthyroidism were separated by a 13 V-J model.

The TCR was taken from a woman aged 35-65 years with Graves disease. The chain recombines TRBV4-2 with TRBJ2-3; the D gene is possibly TRBD2 (7 bases). Material: peripheral blood mononuclear cells (PBMCs), obtained at new diagnosis, from a patient treated with antithyroid drugs. The CDR3 DNA follows: TGTGCCAGCAGCCAAGAGGGGGGGCCCACAGATACGCAGTATTTT. Protein sequence: CASSQEGGPTDTQYF.